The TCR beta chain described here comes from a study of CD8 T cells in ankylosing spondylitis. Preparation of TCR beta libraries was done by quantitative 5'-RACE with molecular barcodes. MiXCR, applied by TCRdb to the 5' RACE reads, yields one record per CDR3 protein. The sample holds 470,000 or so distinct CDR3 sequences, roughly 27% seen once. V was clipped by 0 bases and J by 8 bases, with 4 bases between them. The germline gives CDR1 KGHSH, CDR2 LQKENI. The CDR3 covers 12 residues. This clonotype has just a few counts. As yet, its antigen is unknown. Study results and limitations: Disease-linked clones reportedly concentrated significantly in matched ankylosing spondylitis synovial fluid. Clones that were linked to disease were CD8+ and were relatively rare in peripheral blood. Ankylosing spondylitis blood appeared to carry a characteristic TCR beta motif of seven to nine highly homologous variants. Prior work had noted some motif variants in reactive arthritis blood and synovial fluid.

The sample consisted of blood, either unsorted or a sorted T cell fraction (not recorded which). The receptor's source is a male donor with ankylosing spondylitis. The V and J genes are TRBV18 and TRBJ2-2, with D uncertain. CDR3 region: CASSPPSGELFF. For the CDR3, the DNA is TGTGCCAGCTCACCACCATCTGGGGAGCTGTTTTTT.